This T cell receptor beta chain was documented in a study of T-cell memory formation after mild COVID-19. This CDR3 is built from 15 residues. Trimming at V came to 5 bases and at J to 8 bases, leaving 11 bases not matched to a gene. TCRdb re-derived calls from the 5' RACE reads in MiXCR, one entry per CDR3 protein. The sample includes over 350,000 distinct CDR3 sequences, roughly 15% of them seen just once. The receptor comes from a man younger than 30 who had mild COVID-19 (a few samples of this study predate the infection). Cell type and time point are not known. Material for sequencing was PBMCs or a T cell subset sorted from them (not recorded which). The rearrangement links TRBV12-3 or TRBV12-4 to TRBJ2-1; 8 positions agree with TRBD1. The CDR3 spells CASSPSPGGIDEQFF. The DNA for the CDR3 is TGTGCCAGCAGTCCCTCCCCAGGGGGCATCGATGAGCAGTTCTTC.